This record looks at one TCR beta chain sequence and its context. Its antigen specificity is not known. Within one base of it there is no much larger clone, and no base qualities were kept. The time point label, read with the paper, signifies: approximately 2 years on ibrutinib. Roughly 1.8 micrograms of genomic DNA were extracted from cryopreserved PBMCs for TCR beta library preparation. Longitudinal blood samples from CLL patients on ibrutinib monotherapy underwent high-throughput TCR beta sequencing. The patients took part in an open-label, single-center phase 2 trial of ibrutinib monotherapy. The goal of deep resolution MiSeq sequencing was a depth between 1 in 1 million and 1 in 200,000 T cells, and coverage averaged 10x per clonotype. The immunoSEQ hsTCRB Kit was used to generate TCR beta libraries. The study's own analysis went as follows. Data were analyzed with ImmunoSEQ Data Assistant and ImmunoSEQ Analyzer, with V, D and J genes assigned per IMGT definitions. Clonality, which ranges from 0 to 1, was calculated as one minus the normalized Shannon entropy of productive rearrangement frequencies. Only overrepresented clonotypes making up at least 0.05% of each patient's repertoire were included in the public clonotype analysis. Roughly 13 age-matched healthy donor repertoires from immuneACCESS served as clonality controls. The clones in this table, taken by TCRdb from immuneACCESS, are in-frame only. Not every clone is retained; where verified, under half of the shortfall comes from an unresolved V gene, and the cause of the rest is unknown. V, J and clone size derive from that table, while D and trimming were established from the DNA sequence. Within this sample are approximately 120,000 clones, with 58% of them counted one time only. The ten largest make up 37% of the sample.

This specimen belongs to a study of cytotoxic CD8 clonotypes in ibrutinib-treated CLL (dated by TCRdb to about 2021). General notes on the study: The cohort included about 15 treatment-naive and roughly 10 relapsed/refractory patients; 17 were IGHV unmutated. Longitudinal samples were obtainable from about 30% of the roughly 90 participants in the trial. Partial responses were observed in around 25 patients and complete responses in 2; after a median follow-up of roughly 62 months, remission was maintained in around 14 patients and progression was observed in roughly twelve. Cryopreserved peripheral blood mononuclear cells were obtained prior to treatment, at the time of response, and at either disease progression or sustained remission. Every remission and progressive disease sample was obtained while ibrutinib was still being received by the patients. Samples at response were collected after a median of about 11 months of treatment, with a range of about 6 to 40 months. On average, each sample yielded roughly 250,000 productive templates and roughly 95,000 productive rearrangements. Beyond this particular receptor, the publication reports: At baseline, clonality was higher than in age-matched healthy donors and showed a strong correlation with circulating CD8+ T-cell counts. Public clonotypes were rare and either contracted or stayed stable during treatment, and the rise in clonality at ibrutinib response reflected the expansion of private clonotypes. Clonality increased at ibrutinib response, stayed stable in sustained remission, and fell back toward baseline at progression. Sustained-remission and progressing patients did not have matched sampling times, and lymph node repertoires were not examined.

Taken from cysteine to phenylalanine, the CDR3 has 15 residues. Only CDR3 DNA remains: 45 bases, in frame from the first base. CDR1 and CDR2 (SGHVS, FQNEAQ) derive from the germline V gene. Trimming takes 5 bases from V and 1 base from J, and the germline ends sit 13 bases apart. The sequences come from PBMCs, collected after 24 months of ibrutinib treatment. The clonotype was recovered from a human donor with chronic lymphocytic leukemia. The V and J genes are TRBV7-8 and TRBJ2-3; too little of a D gene remains to name it. This receptor has the CDR3 CASSPRRLGTDTQYF. The nucleotides are TGTGCCAGCAGCCCCCGGCGCCTTGGCACAGATACGCAGTATTTT.